A selection of T cell receptor beta chains follows, all from one sample in a study of cytomegalovirus exposure and HLA in healthy donors. Sequencing was performed with immunoSEQ multiplex PCR; in TCRdb, only in-frame clones are kept and a portion is missing. Of about 57,000 clones listed, roughly 90% are singletons. Sequencing was performed on PBMCs. The receptors were sampled from a young woman in good health and CMV-seronegative. The conserved cysteine and the conserved F or W are not part of the CDR3 here.

V	J	CDR3
TRBV19	TRBJ2-1	ASSMGLAGGPVLF
TRBV7-6	TRBJ1-3	ASSLEGFARDRGYSGNTIY
TRBV11-3	TRBJ2-1	ASSSPSTSGSSGEQF
TRBV6-6	TRBJ1-5	ASSLLLGQGNQPQH
TRBV4-2	TRBJ2-1	ASREGTSGRAAYNEQF
TRBV4-1	TRBJ2-7	ASSQEAGMGYSYEQY
TRBV28	TRBJ1-5	ASSLFGRGRGNQPQH
TRBV5-1	TRBJ1-2	ASSLHHLLANYGYT
TRBV11-2	TRBJ2-1	ASSLIRGRAFNEQF
TRBV30	TRBJ2-3	AWSPRGTDTQY
TRBV5-1	TRBJ1-3	ASSLGSQFSGNTIY
TRBV28	TRBJ1-2	ASSSSPLNYGYT
TRBV11-2	TRBJ2-7	ASSLARASSYEQY
TRBV28	TRBJ2-6	ASSAGLSWGANVLT
TRBV9	TRBJ2-5	ASSVGGTAIETQY
TRBV2	TRBJ2-1	ASSEEAHPRGEQF
TRBV7-2	TRBJ2-1	ASRPRGGTATYNEQF
TRBV6-5	TRBJ1-6	ASSFAGGKRSPLH
TRBV7-2	TRBJ1-4	ASTGTIATNEKLF
TRBV7-2	TRBJ1-3	ASSPRTGGNTIY
TRBV7-7	TRBJ2-2	ASSADTYTGELF
TRBV28	TRBJ1-6	ASSRETGGWGNSPLH
TRBV30	TRBJ2-1	AWSMSLAGGYNEQF
TRBV7-8	TRBJ2-5	ASSLGAYQETQY
TRBV7-2	TRBJ2-3	ASSLNSGDTQY
TRBV6-5	TRBJ1-1	ASSPQDRKGTEAF
TRBV28	TRBJ1-1	ASSLLVGQNTEAF
TRBV18	TRBJ1-4	ASSSPGQTISNEKLF
TRBV25-1	TRBJ2-1	ASSPGLAGAGYNEQF
TRBV30	TRBJ1-6	AWGSSYNSPLH
TRBV30	TRBJ2-5	AWREGRAWETQY
TRBV28	TRBJ1-2	ASSPPGRSNGYT
TRBV7-6	TRBJ2-4	ASSLGGLAGVAKNIQY
TRBV11-3	TRBJ2-3	ASSMTGSDTQY
TRBV29-1	TRBJ2-1	SVKPINYNEQF
TRBV19	TRBJ1-1	ASSRDRGRNEAF
TRBV28	TRBJ2-1	ASSHRLTGDLEQF
TRBV19	TRBJ1-2	ASTPDRAWGYT
TRBV11-3	TRBJ1-1	ASSARDSEAF
TRBV11-2	TRBJ2-2	ASSQARTSEYTGELF
TRBV5-4	TRBJ2-3	ASSPGWGSGGSTSTDTQY
TRBV2	TRBJ1-3	ASNSPHSGNTIY